The subject of this entry is one T cell receptor (beta chain). Its antigen is still unknown. Within one base of it there is no much larger clone, and no base qualities were kept. V and J are truncated by 8 bases and 0 bases respectively, leaving an intervening sequence of 11 bases. The CDR3 runs 13 residues from the cysteine to the phenylalanine. Here the CDR3 DNA is all that survives: 39 bases in frame from base 1. CDR1 and CDR2 are drawn from the germline V gene: MNHEY, SVGAGI. Reading the label with the study, this specimen's time point is: baseline before first vaccination. Sample treatment or condition, as interpreted from the label and publication: meningococcal conjugate vaccine given as trial control. Vaccinee samples came from UK trials COV001 and COV002, including a single-blind randomized controlled phase 2/3 trial of AZD1222 (ChAdOx1 nCoV-19) in healthy adults. For TCRbeta chain sequencing, PBMC samples were collected from trial participants at day 0 and at day 28 after the second dose.

This sample stems from a study of T cell responses to AZD1222 COVID-19 vaccine listed by TCRdb under 2021. About the full investigation: A total of 240 or so trial participants underwent TCR sequencing, of whom about 210 had received two doses of AZD1222 and about 25 had received two doses of the MenACWY control vaccine. Trial participants were enrolled into age subgroups of 18-55, 56-69 and 70-plus years, which contained approximately 150, 28 and 58 TCR-sequenced participants, respectively. Results the study describes overall, beyond this receptor: Reportedly, almost half of the unique spike-specific TCRs recognized epitopes lying outside the regions that are mutated in the B.1.351 and B.1.1.7 variants. Because no day 14 peak-response samples were available, the repertoires could be characterized only after the peak T cell response. Spike-specific TCR breadth and depth rose significantly after two AZD1222 doses compared with day 0 and with MenACWY recipients. Participants were mostly white British, with more females than males. The authors suggested clonal diversity may have been underestimated. Conclusions about previously exposed vaccinees are limited, since just six AZD1222 recipients were seropositive for SARS-CoV-2 at baseline. CD4 TCRs associated with the vaccine covered the entire spike protein, and the dominant responses were in regions 160-218 and 743-854. In the small 56-69-year group, the increase in depth fell short of significance, most likely because of low power.

The CDR3 regions of human TCRbeta chains were analyzed by immunosequencing. For the original study's pipeline: Repertoire TCRs were checked for matches against a reference library of SARS-CoV-2-specific TCRs that had been generated using the MIRA antigen-specificity platform. Breadth meant the fraction of unique TCRs that were SARS-CoV-2-associated, whereas depth meant the fraction of total T cells that were SARS-CoV-2-associated. Using the MIRA data, each spike-specific TCR was assigned both to the spike region to which the TCR was reactive and to a CD4 or CD8 class. Log10-transformed breadth and depth values were compared by one-way ANOVA with Sidak's multiple comparisons tests. TCRdb provides this immuneACCESS table in a form limited to in-frame rearrangements. Some clones are lacking; in checked studies, under half of them reflect an unresolved V gene, and why the rest are absent is not known. D and trimming were read from the DNA, whereas the V and J calls and clone size are those reported in that table. Counted in this sample were 150,000 or so clones; about nine tenths of them appeared once. The ten largest account for 5.5% to 6% of the sample.

This receptor was obtained from an adult in good health. Sample: peripheral blood, taken on day 0 of MenACWY control vaccination. This receptor chain uses TRBV6-5 and TRBJ2-7, with the D gene not clear enough to name. At the DNA level, the sequence is TGTGCCAGCTCTCTGGGCCCCTCCTACGAGCAGTACTTC. Its translation reads: CASSLGPSYEQYF.